This T cell receptor beta chain was found in a study of ipilimumab plus nivolumab after autologous stem cell transplantation (dated by TCRdb to about 2021). A note on the overall study: A median of about 5 ipilimumab doses and under ten nivolumab doses was received by trial patients. Included in the myeloma cohort were high-risk transplant-naive patients as well as patients relapsing within 3 years of a first autologous transplant. Patients undergoing autologous transplant for high-risk diffuse large B cell lymphoma, mature T cell lymphoma, or multiple myeloma were enrolled in the trial. Thirty-five patients made up the trial's intent-to-treat population. Results the study describes overall, beyond this receptor: Per the authors, a biologic rationale for further study of the post-transplant checkpoint inhibition approach was offered by T cell receptor repertoire, regulatory T cell phenotype and gut microbiota profiles. The authors concluded that combined checkpoint inhibition appeared tolerable when used as consolidation after transplant.

Checkpoint therapy was initiated 14 to 28 days after autologous transplant, and ipilimumab was administered at 1 mg/kg intravenously on day 1 of selected weeks. The nivolumab dose was 3 mg/kg intravenously, delivered on day 1 of weeks 1, 4, 7, 10, and every two weeks through week 26. Combined checkpoint inhibition with ipilimumab and nivolumab as consolidation after autologous stem cell transplantation was tested in a Phase Ib clinical trial. Preparation of the library involved the immunoSEQ multiplex PCR assay. Drawn from immuneACCESS, this table holds only the in-frame rearrangements with V and J called that TCRdb kept. Clones are partly lost; checked studies trace under half to an unresolved V gene and leave the rest unexplained. The sample table holds about 40,000 clones, of which 90% to 95% were seen once. Under 0.9% of the sample belongs to the ten largest clones. Concerning this clone: It lacks a known antigen. No base quality values were provided; no much bigger clone lies one nucleotide off.

This receptor was obtained from a male donor with multiple myeloma. Specimen: PBMCs, collected in a trial of ipilimumab plus nivolumab as post-transplant consolidation.

The DNA is as follows: TGTGCCAGCAGCGACAGGGCTAGCGGACAGTACAATGAGCAGTTCTTC. This sequence encodes CASSDRASGQYNEQFF. Recombination joined TRBV9 with TRBJ2-1; the D gene is possibly TRBD2, with 7 bases matching. Deletion took 3 bases off V and 4 bases off J, with a span of 17 bases between the germline ends. CDR1 SGDLS and CDR2 YYNGEE were looked up in the germline V gene. The CDR3 spans 16 residues, from the cysteine through the phenylalanine. The DNA shown is the 48-base CDR3, in frame from base 1. Full variable domain (CDR3 extended with the reference TRBV9 and TRBJ2-1 proteins): DSGVTQTPKHLITATGQRVTLRCSPRSGDLSVYWYQQSLDQGLQFLIQYYNGEERAKGNILERFSAQQFPDLHSELNLSSLELGDSALYFCASSDRASGQYNEQFFGPGTRLTVL.